This TCR beta chain was retrieved from a study of blood T cell repertoires in COVID-19. About the study: Samples representing acute and convalescent COVID-19 were sourced from the United States, Italy and Spain. From T cells, B-cell-depleted T cells, or PBMCs came the material, which was cDNA or gDNA.

Seattle patient enrollment occurred during active infection, with longitudinal follow-up thereafter. The CDR3 sequence is 14 residues long. V lost 8 bases, J lost 6 bases, and 20 bases lay in between. CDR1 and CDR2 (germline): MGHDK, SYGVNS. In the study's own analysis: Nucleated cell counts were estimated from reference gene primer amplification. Method: immunoSEQ multiplex PCR; TCRdb's copy keeps in-frame clones and lacks some. V, J and clone size reflect that table, while D and trimming were determined from the DNA. The sample contains 87,000 or so clones, about 90% of which appear only once. Sequenced: peripheral blood. This sequence joins TRBV25-1 and TRBJ2-7, with a weak D call TRBD2 (5 bases). This TCR came from a man aged 18 to 30 with COVID-19, enrolled during active disease. The CDR3 loop is CASGPAGGGLEQYF. In DNA form, the CDR3 reads TGTGCCAGCGGCCCGGCGGGCGGAGGTCTCGAGCAGTACTTC.